The rows below give T cell receptor beta chains drawn from one sample of a study of shared clonotypes between healthy human individuals. Only in-frame clones appear in the TCRdb table, and some are missing; sequencing was by immunoSEQ multiplex PCR. Among around 700,000 clones listed, about 92% were seen once. What was sequenced was naive CD8+ T cells sorted from blood. The receptors derive from a man between 25 and 39 years old in good health. CDR3s include the opening cysteine and the closing phenylalanine or tryptophan. A D gene is named only where the DNA matches it firmly. The size entry is marked missing in some rows and otherwise reads once, few, many or a size class.

cdr3_nt cdr3_aa j_call cdr3_length d_call v_call clone_size
TGTGCCAGCAGTTTAGGTACAGGGTTCCGCGAGCAGTACTTC CASSLGTGFREQYF TRBJ2-7 14 . TRBV27 .
TGTGCCAGCAGTGAAGGGACAGGGGGCACTGAAGCTTTCTTT CASSEGTGGTEAFF TRBJ1-1 14 TRBD1 TRBV2 .
TGTGCCAGCAGTTTATCTGGGTTGGGGTATGGCTACACCTTC CASSLSGLGYGYTF TRBJ1-2 14 . TRBV27 .
TGTGCCAGTAGAGGACCGGGACAGGGAACCTTCTACGAGCAGTACTTC CASRGPGQGTFYEQYF TRBJ2-7 16 TRBD1 TRBV19 once
TGTGCCAGCAGCTCCTCCCGGGGTACCATCAATGAGCAGTTCTTC CASSSSRGTINEQFF TRBJ2-1 15 . TRBV7-9 .
TGTGCCAGCAGCCCCCACGGGACGGGAGCGGGGGAGACCCAGTACTTC CASSPHGTGAGETQYF TRBJ2-5 16 TRBD2 TRBV7-3 once
TGTGCCAGCAGTTTTTCCAGGGCCCACCAAGAGACCCAGTACTTC CASSFSRAHQETQYF TRBJ2-5 15 . TRBV27 .
TGCGCCAGCAGCGCTCTAGCGGCAAAGTTTAGTTTTCATACGAATGAGCAGTTCTTC CASSALAAKFSFHTNEQFF TRBJ2-1 19 TRBD2 TRBV4-3 .
TGTGCCAGCAGCTTAATCGGACAGGATGGAAACACCATATATTTT CASSLIGQDGNTIYF TRBJ1-3 15 TRBD1 TRBV7-9 .
TGTGCCAGCTCTCGGACAGCGAACTCCTACGAGCAGTACTTC CASSRTANSYEQYF TRBJ2-7 14 . TRBV7-6 .
TGCGCCAGCAGCCAAGATGGGCTAGGCGATGGAGAGACCCAGTACTTC CASSQDGLGDGETQYF TRBJ2-5 16 . TRBV4-3 .
TGCAGCGTTGATTTGGTTGGGTCTCCCTACAATGAGCAGTTCTTC CSVDLVGSPYNEQFF TRBJ2-1 15 . TRBV29-1 .
TGCGCCAGCAGTTGGAGGAGGCGACCCCCAGATACGCAGTATTTT CASSWRRRPPDTQYF TRBJ2-3 15 . TRBV5-1 .
TGTGCCATCAGTGATCTAAGGGTTGGGGCTTTCTTT CAISDLRVGAFF TRBJ1-1 12 . TRBV10-3 .
TGTGCCAGCAGAAGTCAGGGGACTCCTGCCTCCTACGAGCAGTACTTC CASRSQGTPASYEQYF TRBJ2-7 16 . TRBV5-4 once
TGCGCCAGCAGCTTTGGACAGGGGAATGAGCAGTTCTTC CASSFGQGNEQFF TRBJ2-1 13 TRBD1 TRBV5-1 few
TGCGCCAGCAGCCAAACAGGGGGCCCTGAAGCTTTCTTT CASSQTGGPEAFF TRBJ1-1 13 TRBD1 TRBV4-3 .
TGCGCCAGCAGCCAAGTGGGAGGGTACAATGAGCAGTTCTTC CASSQVGGYNEQFF TRBJ2-1 14 TRBD2 TRBV4-1 .
TGTGCCAGCAGCCTCAGGGCAATGTATGAAAAACTGTTTTTT CASSLRAMYEKLFF TRBJ1-4 14 . TRBV6-5 .
TGCGCCAGCAGCCAAGATAAGGGACTCAACAATGAGCAGTTCTTC CASSQDKGLNNEQFF TRBJ2-1 15 . TRBV4-3 once
TGTGCCAGCAGCCGGACTCCTAGTGCCGCAGATACGCAGTATTTT CASSRTPSAADTQYF TRBJ2-3 15 . TRBV5-6 .
TGTGCCAGCAGCTTCCCTGACAGGGGGATTCGCGAGCAGTACTTC CASSFPDRGIREQYF TRBJ2-7 15 TRBD1 TRBV7-9 .
TGTGCCAGCGTCGCGGGGACTGAAGCTTTCTTT CASVAGTEAFF TRBJ1-1 11 . TRBV25-1 .
TGTGCCAGCAGAACGACAGGGGGGTTATACGAGCAGTACTTC CASRTTGGLYEQYF TRBJ2-7 14 TRBD1 TRBV28 once
TGTGCCAGCAGCGAGGACAGGGTTTACGAGCAGTACTTC CASSEDRVYEQYF TRBJ2-7 13 TRBD1 TRBV5-5 .
TGCGCCAGCAGCTTGCGGCTAGCGGGATTCGAGCAGTTCTTC CASSLRLAGFEQFF TRBJ2-1 14 TRBD2 TRBV5-1 .
TGCGCCAGCAGCTTGATTCCCACAGGGGGCTTCGCTGGGGCCAACGTCCTGACTTTC CASSLIPTGGFAGANVLTF TRBJ2-6 19 TRBD1 TRBV5-1 .
TGTGCCAGCAGGGGGGGGACAGGGGCATCCTACGAGCAGTACTTC CASRGGTGASYEQYF TRBJ2-7 15 TRBD1 TRBV27 .
TGTGCCAGCAGTGCCTTGACTAGCGGGAGGGCCGAGGAGCTGTTTTTT CASSALTSGRAEELFF TRBJ2-2 16 TRBD2 TRBV27 once
TGTGCCAGCAGCTCCCCGGGACTAGCGGGAGGGAGGGACGAGCAGTACTTC CASSSPGLAGGRDEQYF TRBJ2-7 17 TRBD2 TRBV7-9 .
TGCAGCGTTGTCCGGACTAGTTACAATGAGCAGTTCTTC CSVVRTSYNEQFF TRBJ2-1 13 TRBD2 TRBV29-1 .
TGTGCCTGGAGTGTCTCGGGGCCCGGGGAGCTGTTTTTT CAWSVSGPGELFF TRBJ2-2 13 . TRBV30 .
TGTGCCAGCTCACCAGGCAGCCTACCGAACACCGGGGAGCTGTTTTTT CASSPGSLPNTGELFF TRBJ2-2 16 . TRBV18 once
TGTGCCGGTTGGATAGCGGGAGGTTTCACCGGGGAGCTGTTTTTT CAGWIAGGFTGELFF TRBJ2-2 15 TRBD2 TRBV2 .
TGTGCCAGCAGCTTCTATGCAGGGCCAGCCTATGGCTACACCTTC CASSFYAGPAYGYTF TRBJ1-2 15 . TRBV7-6 .
TGTGCCACGCGGCACAGGGTGACCTACGAGCAGTACTTC CATRHRVTYEQYF TRBJ2-7 13 . TRBV2 .
TGTGCCAGCAGCGTGTACGGGGACTATGGCTACACCTTC CASSVYGDYGYTF TRBJ1-2 13 . TRBV9 .
TGTGCCATCAGTGACTCCAACCACAATGAGCAGTTCTTC CAISDSNHNEQFF TRBJ2-1 13 . TRBV10-3 once
TGCGCCAGCAGCCAAGTTCGGGGGCGCGAGCAGTACTTC CASSQVRGREQYF TRBJ2-7 13 . TRBV4-3 .
TGTGCCAGCAGCTTAGGGGGGATTACCGGGGATGAGCAGTTCTTC CASSLGGITGDEQFF TRBJ2-1 15 . TRBV11-3 once
TGCGCCAGCAGCCAAGAGCCAGGGGAGTCCACCTACAATGAGCAGTTCTTC CASSQEPGESTYNEQFF TRBJ2-1 17 . TRBV4-3 .
TGTGCCAGTAGTTTAACCCGGGACCCACTTTACGAGCAGTACTTC CASSLTRDPLYEQYF TRBJ2-7 15 . TRBV19 .
TGTGCCAGCAGCGAGACATACACCGGGGAGCTGTTTTTT CASSETYTGELFF TRBJ2-2 13 . TRBV7-9 .
TGTGCCAGCAGTTTGGGCCTCCTGGGGCATCAGCCCCAGCATTTT CASSLGLLGHQPQHF TRBJ1-5 15 . TRBV28 .
TGTGCCAGCAGCCCCACGGACGAAGGAAACACCATATATTTT CASSPTDEGNTIYF TRBJ1-3 14 . TRBV5-4 .
TGTGCCAGCAGCTTAAGAAGCTCCTACGAGCAGTACTTC CASSLRSSYEQYF TRBJ2-7 13 . TRBV11-3 .
TGTGCCAGCGTTGGGGGGTCCTACGAGCAGTACTTC CASVGGSYEQYF TRBJ2-7 12 . TRBV28 few
TGCGCCAGCAGCGCTGTAGCGGGAGGGTACGCAGATACGCAGTATTTT CASSAVAGGYADTQYF TRBJ2-3 16 TRBD2 TRBV10-1 .
TGCGCCAGCAGCCAAACGGGCTATGGCTACACCTTC CASSQTGYGYTF TRBJ1-2 12 . TRBV4-1 .
TGTGCCAGCAGTGAACTCGGGACACTGTACGAGCAGTACTTC CASSELGTLYEQYF TRBJ2-7 14 . TRBV6-1 few
TGTGCCAGCAGTTACGGCGGGGAAACCTACGAGCAGTACTTC CASSYGGETYEQYF TRBJ2-7 14 . TRBV7-8 .
TGTGCCAGCAGCTTAGCGCGGAAGATGACAGGACCCCTTGACACAGATACGCAGTATTTT CASSLARKMTGPLDTDTQYF TRBJ2-3 20 . TRBV7-2 .
TGTGCCATCAGTGGGGGACAGGGCTTGGAGACCCAGTACTTC CAISGGQGLETQYF TRBJ2-5 14 TRBD1 TRBV10-3 .